This T cell receptor (beta chain) was observed in a study of blood T cell repertoires in COVID-19. The wider study: Researchers got acute and convalescent COVID-19 samples from the United States, Italy and Spain. The analysed material was cDNA or gDNA that came from T cells, B-cell-depleted T cells, or PBMCs.

Original processing notes: Estimated nucleated cell counts came from reference gene primer amplification. TCRdb's copy holds only in-frame clones and misses some; the assay was immunoSEQ multiplex PCR. Clone size and V and J calls were adopted from that table, with D and trimming inferred from the DNA. The table records some 39,000 clones, 86% of them present only once. This receptor was identified in a man aged 35 to 55 with active COVID-19. Sequencing used peripheral blood.

The CDR3 reads CASSDDRGGSYEQYF. In DNA form, the CDR3 reads TGTGCCAGCAGCGACGACAGGGGGGGCTCCTACGAGCAGTACTTC. This rearrangement joins TRBV9 to TRBJ2-7, with 9 bases identical to TRBD1. This CDR3 comprises 15 residues. The germline gives CDR1 SGDLS, CDR2 YYNGEE. V was pared by 3 bases and J by 0 bases, with 4 bases of the junction left unmatched.